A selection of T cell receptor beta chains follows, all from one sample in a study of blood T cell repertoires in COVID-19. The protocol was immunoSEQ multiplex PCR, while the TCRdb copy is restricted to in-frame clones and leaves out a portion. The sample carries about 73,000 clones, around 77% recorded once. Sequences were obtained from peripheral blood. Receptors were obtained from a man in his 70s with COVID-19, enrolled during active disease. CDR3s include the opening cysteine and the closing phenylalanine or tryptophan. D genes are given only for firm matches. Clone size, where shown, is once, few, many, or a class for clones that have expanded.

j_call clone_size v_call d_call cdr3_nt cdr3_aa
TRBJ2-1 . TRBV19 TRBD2 TGTGCCAGTAGTAAAGGGGCTAGCGGGTGGAGCTCCTACAATGAGCAGTTCTTC CASSKGASGWSSYNEQFF
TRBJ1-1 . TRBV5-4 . TGTGCCAGCAGCTTGTTCGGGGACACAAGATTGAACACTGAAGCTTTCTTT CASSLFGDTRLNTEAFF
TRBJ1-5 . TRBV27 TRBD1 TGTGCCAGCAGTTTATCCCGACAGGGCCATCAGCCCCAGCATTTT CASSLSRQGHQPQHF
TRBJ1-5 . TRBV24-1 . TGTGCCACCAGTGATTCGGGGGGATCAGGGGCCCAGCATTTT CATSDSGGSGAQHF
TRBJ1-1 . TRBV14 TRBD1 TGTGCCAGCAGCCAAGCCCCAGGGGGCTACCCTGAAGCTTTCTTT CASSQAPGGYPEAFF
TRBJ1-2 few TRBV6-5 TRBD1 TGTGCCAGCAGTTACACCCCGACAGGGGGCTATGGCTACACCTTC CASSYTPTGGYGYTF
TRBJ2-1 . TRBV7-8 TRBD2 TGTGCCAGCAGCGCGTCAAGGACTAGCGGGAGGCTACCCTACAATGAGCAGTTCTTC CASSASRTSGRLPYNEQFF
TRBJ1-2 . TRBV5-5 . TGTGCCAGCAGCTTGGACAGGTCGAACTATGGCTACACCTTC CASSLDRSNYGYTF
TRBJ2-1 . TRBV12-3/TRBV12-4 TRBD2 TGTGCCAGCAGGTGGACTAGCTTCAATGAGCAGTTCTTC CASRWTSFNEQFF
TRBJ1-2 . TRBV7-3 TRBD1 TGTGCCAGCAGCTTCGGGACAGGGCGAGGCTACACCTTC CASSFGTGRGYTF
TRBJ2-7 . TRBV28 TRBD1 TGTGCCACCGTGGGACAGGGGGCCTCCTACGAGCAGTACTTC CATVGQGASYEQYF
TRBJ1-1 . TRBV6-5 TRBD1 TGTGCCTGCGGGACAGTAATTGAAGCTTTCTTT CACGTVIEAFF
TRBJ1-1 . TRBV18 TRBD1 TGTGCCAGCTCACCCCAAGGGACAGGGAGACCTCTAGCTTTCTTT CASSPQGTGRPLAFF
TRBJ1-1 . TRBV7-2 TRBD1 TGTGCCAGCAGCTTTCACGGGACAGGGTCCACTGAAGCTTTCTTT CASSFHGTGSTEAFF
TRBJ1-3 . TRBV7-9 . TGTGCCAGCAGCCCAACGAGGGCGTCTGGAAACACCATATATTTT CASSPTRASGNTIYF
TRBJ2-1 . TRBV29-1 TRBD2 TGCAGCGCCACTAGCGCCAATGAGCAGTTCTTC CSATSANEQFF
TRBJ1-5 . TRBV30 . TGTGCCTGGAGTACGGGTTTGGATCAGCCCCAGCATTTT CAWSTGLDQPQHF
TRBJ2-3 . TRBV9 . TGTGCCAGCAGCGTAGAACCCCTTTCTGAACAGTATTTT CASSVEPLSEQYF
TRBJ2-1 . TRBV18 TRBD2 TGTGCCAGCTCACAGGGACTAGCGGGAGGAAATGAGCAGTTCTTC CASSQGLAGGNEQFF
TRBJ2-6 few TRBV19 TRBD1 TGTGCCAGTAGTAGGGGCAGGGGGTCGATGAGAACTGGGGCCAACGTCCTGACTTTC CASSRGRGSMRTGANVLTF
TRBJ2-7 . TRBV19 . TGTGCCAGTAGTATGAAGACTAGCTCCTACGAGCAGTACTTC CASSMKTSSYEQYF
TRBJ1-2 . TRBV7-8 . TGTGCCAGCAGCTTAGGGTTACAGGATATCGATGGCTACACCTTC CASSLGLQDIDGYTF
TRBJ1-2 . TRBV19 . TGTGCCAGTAGTTCAAGGATCCTCGGAGAAAACTATGGCTACACCTTC CASSSRILGENYGYTF
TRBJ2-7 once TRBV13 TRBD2 TGTGCCAGCAGCCAGGGACTAGCGGGAGTTCGGGAGCAGTACTTC CASSQGLAGVREQYF
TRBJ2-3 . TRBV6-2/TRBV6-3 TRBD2 TGTGCCAGCAGTTTCAGAGGACTAGCGGGAGGGCCGATAAATACGCAGTATTTT CASSFRGLAGGPINTQYF
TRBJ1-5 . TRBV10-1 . TGCGCCAGCAGTGAGTCGGAACAGGGTTATAGCAATCAGCCCCAGCATTTT CASSESEQGYSNQPQHF
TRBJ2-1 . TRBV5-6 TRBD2 TGTGCCAGCAGCTTGGTGGCTAGCGGGCTTGCCCGCTCCTACAATGAGCAGTTCTTC CASSLVASGLARSYNEQFF
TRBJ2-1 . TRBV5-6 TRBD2 TGTGCCAGCAGCTTGACTAGCGGACTCCTGAGCGGCTACAATGAGCAGTTCTTC CASSLTSGLLSGYNEQFF
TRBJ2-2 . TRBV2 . TGTGCCAGCAGGTCACAAGGAGCGCCCGGGGTGGCCGGGGAGCTGTTTTTT CASRSQGAPGVAGELFF
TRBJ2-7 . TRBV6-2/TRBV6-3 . TGTGCCAGCAGTTACCCCCCCGGCGGGGTCTACGAGCAGTACTTC CASSYPPGGVYEQYF
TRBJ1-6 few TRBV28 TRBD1 TGTGCCAGCAGTGCCCGGGACAGACTAGGGAGCTCCTATAATTCACCCCTCCACTTT CASSARDRLGSSYNSPLHF
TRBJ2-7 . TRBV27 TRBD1 TGTGCCAGCAGTTTCCTATCCGGGACAGGGCTTTCCTACGAGCAGTACTTC CASSFLSGTGLSYEQYF
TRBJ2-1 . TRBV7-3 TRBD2 TGTGCCAGCAGCTTAACGAGTAGCGGGAGAGTCAATGAGCAGTTCTTC CASSLTSSGRVNEQFF
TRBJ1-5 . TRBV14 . TGTGCCAGCAGCCAAACAGGGAATCAGCCCCAGCATTTT CASSQTGNQPQHF
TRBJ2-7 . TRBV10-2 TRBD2 TGCGCCAGCAGTGAGTCTCTAGCGGGACCTCGCGAGCAGTACTTC CASSESLAGPREQYF
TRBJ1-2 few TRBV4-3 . TGCGCCAGCAGCTTGACCGACGGGTATGGCTACACCTTC CASSLTDGYGYTF
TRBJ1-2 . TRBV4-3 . TGCGCCAGCAGCCAAGATGGGGGTCGTGGACAGCGCTATGGCTACACCTTC CASSQDGGRGQRYGYTF
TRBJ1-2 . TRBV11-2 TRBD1 TGTGCCAGCAGTTCCGGGACAGCCTATGGCTACACCTTC CASSSGTAYGYTF
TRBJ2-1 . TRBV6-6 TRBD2 TGTGCCAGCAGTTATCCTACTAGCGGGAGGGGCGGTGAGCAGTTCTTC CASSYPTSGRGGEQFF
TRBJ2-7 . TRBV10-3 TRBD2 TGTGCCATCAGGGGCACTAGCGACGAGCAGTACTTC CAIRGTSDEQYF
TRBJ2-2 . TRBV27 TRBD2 TGTGCCAGCAGTTTTGGGACTAGCGGGACCGGGGAGCTGTTTTTT CASSFGTSGTGELFF
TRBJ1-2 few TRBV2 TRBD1 TGTGCCAGCACCTCGGGACAGGGGAGCTATGAAGGCTACACCTTC CASTSGQGSYEGYTF
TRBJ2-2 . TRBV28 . TGTGCCAGCACCCCTGGGGCCGCGAACACCGGGGAGCTGTTTTTT CASTPGAANTGELFF
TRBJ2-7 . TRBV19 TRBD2 TGTGCCAGTAGTAGAAAAGCCGGGACTAGCGCCGCCTACGAGCAGTACTTC CASSRKAGTSAAYEQYF
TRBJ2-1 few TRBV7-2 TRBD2 TGTGCCAGCAGCTCGCTAGCGGGAGGGCCAGGGGAGCAGTTCTTC CASSSLAGGPGEQFF
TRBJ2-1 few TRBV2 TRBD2 TGTGCCAGCAAATATAGAATAATAGCGGGAGACAATGAGCAGTTCTTC CASKYRIIAGDNEQFF
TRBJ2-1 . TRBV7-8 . TGTGCCAGCAGCTTAATGGGAGTAGTGAGTTACAATGAGCAGTTCTTC CASSLMGVVSYNEQFF
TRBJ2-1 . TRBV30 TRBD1 TGTGCCTGGAGTGTACCAGGGACAGTCTACAATGAGCAGTTCTTC CAWSVPGTVYNEQFF
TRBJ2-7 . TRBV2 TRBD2 TGTGCCAGCAGTTTCCCTAGCGGACGTCGTGTCGAGCAGTACTTC CASSFPSGRRVEQYF
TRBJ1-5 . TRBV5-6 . TGTGCCAGCAGCTTATTTGGCGGGGGGGGCAATCAGCCCCAGCATTTT CASSLFGGGGNQPQHF
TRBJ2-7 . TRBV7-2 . TGTGCCAGCAGCCCCGGGATTTGGCAGGCCTACGAGCAGTACTTC CASSPGIWQAYEQYF
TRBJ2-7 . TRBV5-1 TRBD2 TGCGCCAGCAGCTTCGACGGGAGGGCAGGGTACGAGCAGTACTTC CASSFDGRAGYEQYF